At least ten counts were recorded for the clone carrying this T cell receptor (beta chain). Antigen specificity is unknown. These data are taken from a study of CD8 T cells in ankylosing spondylitis. Study-wide results and limits: A motif in TCR beta, a set of 8 or 9 highly homologous variants, appeared characteristic of ankylosing spondylitis blood. CD8+ by phenotype, disease-linked clones were relatively rare in peripheral blood. The authors reported significant enrichment of disease-linked clones in matched ankylosing spondylitis synovial fluid.

The length of the CDR3 is 17 residues. CDR1 DFQATT and CDR2 SNEGSKA come from the germline V gene (reference sequence). V lost 2 bases to trimming and J lost 1 base, with 18 bases between them. TCRdb called the 5' RACE reads again in MiXCR, with one record for every CDR3 protein. The repertoire holds some 140,000 distinct CDR3 sequences, with 7% to 10% as singletons. The TCR was taken from a male donor with ankylosing spondylitis. The sequenced sample consisted of synovial fluid, either unsorted or a sorted T cell fraction (not recorded which). The V gene is TRBV20-1, the J gene TRBJ2-4; the D gene is possibly TRBD2 (7 bases). The CDR3, as DNA: TGCAGTGCTAGACTCTGGGGGGGCGTGAGGGCCAAAAACATTCAGTACTTC. Its protein is CSARLWGGVRAKNIQYF.